One T cell receptor beta chain is described in this entry. The antigen it binds to is not known. No base quality values were provided; no much bigger clone lies one nucleotide off. The germline V gene (reference sequence) sets CDR1 to LNHDA and CDR2 to SQIVND. The CDR3 measures 14 amino acids from cysteine to phenylalanine. CDR3 DNA is the only sequence kept; it has 42 bases, read in frame from the first base. At the junction V is shortened by 6 bases and J by 2 bases; bases outside the gene matches: 4. This sample is drawn from a study of T cell changes during pregnancy in multiple sclerosis (dated by TCRdb to about 2019). As for the study more broadly: The study examined how the T cell repertoire changed over the course of pregnancy in women with multiple sclerosis.

Library prep was done by the immunoSEQ multiplex PCR assay. TCRdb stores this immuneACCESS table with in-frame sequences only. Part of the clones is absent; in the studies checked, under half of the shortfall reflects unresolved V genes, and no reason is known for the rest. A total of tens of thousands of clones appear in this sample, about 92% of them only once. Together, the top ten hold just over 0.55% of the sample. Sequenced here: CD4+ T cells from peripheral blood mononuclear cells, sampled after pregnancy. This clonotype originated in a female donor with multiple sclerosis, enrolled in a pregnancy study. Recombination connected TRBV19 to TRBJ2-1; TRBD2 fits 7 bases in the junction. The nucleotide sequence is given as TGTGCCAGTAGGAGCGGGACCACCTACAATGAGCAGTTCTTC. The translation is CASRSGTTYNEQFF.